The entry below describes one T cell receptor (beta chain). Followed over time, Seattle patients had been enrolled while infection was active. The CDR3 loop spans 14 amino acids. Germline CDR1 and CDR2: SNHLY and FYNNEI. Trimming shortened V by 7 bases and J by 3 bases, and 13 bases separated the two germline ends. This sample was included in a study of blood T cell repertoires in COVID-19. In the original processing: The assay estimated nucleated cells by amplifying reference gene primers. Measured with immunoSEQ multiplex PCR; TCRdb has only the in-frame clones, and not every one. V, J and clone size were drawn from that table, and D and trimming were deduced from the DNA. The sample shows over 200,000 clones, around 90% of them seen only once.

The TCR comes from a young adult with COVID-19, enrolled during active disease. Sequencing was done on a sample of peripheral blood. The J gene is TRBJ1-3, the V gene TRBV2; tentative D call: TRBD1 (5 bases). The CDR3 DNA reads TGTGCCAGCAAGGGCAGGGTTATTGGAAACACCATATATTTT. Translation gives CASKGRVIGNTIYF. The full variable domain, with the rest looked up from reference TRBV2 and TRBJ1-3, is EPEVTQTPSHQVTQMGQEVILRCVPISNHLYFYWYRQILGQKVEFLVSFYNNEISEKSEIFDDQFSVERPDGSNFTLKIRSTKLEDSAMYFCASKGRVIGNTIYFGEGSWLTVV.